This TCR beta chain was identified during a study of molecular identifiers for immune sequencing clone quantification. Between the trimmed V and J ends, which lost 3 bases and 3 bases, there was a span of 17 bases. The CDR3 is 16 amino acids. Germline CDR1 MNHEY, CDR2 SVGAGI. This clonotype was seen repeatedly, ten times or more. No antigen is known for it. TCR libraries were built in bulk with a published protocol and specific TCR primers. TCRdb re-derived calls from the PCR reads in MiXCR, one entry per CDR3 protein. The sample records about 510,000 distinct CDR3 sequences, around 25% being singletons. Naive CD8 T cell sorting was performed on the CD8+CD4-CCR7+CD45RA+ phenotype. Study-wide points: Investigators reportedly could detect spiked Jurkat TCR RNA from one cell among one million naive cells. Barcode-sharing identical TCR molecules could underestimate highly expanded clone sizes.

V gene TRBV6-5 combines with J gene TRBJ1-2, with a tentative D call TRBD1 (6 bases). Source material: naive CD8+ T cells from blood, with Jurkat cell RNA spiked in. Subset: FACS-sorted CD8+CD4-CCR7+CD45RA+ naive T cells. The receptor's source is a human donor in good health. Some libraries in this study had Jurkat cell RNA spiked in. The CDR3 DNA reads as TGTGCCAGCAGTTATGTTGGACAGAACAAAGACTATGGCTACACCTTC. It specifies CASSYVGQNKDYGYTF.